This record looks at one T cell receptor (beta chain) sequence and its context. The antigen remains undetermined. The CDR3 is 15 amino acids. Germline V gene lookup returns CDR1 SGDLS and CDR2 YYNGEE. The V end lost 4 bases, the J end lost 2 bases, and 15 bases lay between the germline ends. The sample belongs to a study of cytomegalovirus exposure and HLA in healthy donors. Study-level information: The study's early data release held 75 million to 95 million unique TCRs from HLA-typed donors. Overall study findings and caveats: Some TCR beta chains (more than 150 of them) were listed as cytomegalovirus-associated.

The PCR was carried out with 60 Vbeta primers and 13 Jbeta primers. Profiling relied on immunoSEQ multiplex PCR, and the TCRdb table lists in-frame clones only, not all of them. Its table records about 55,000 clones. The chain couples TRBV9 to TRBJ1-1, with a possible D match to TRBD1 (5 bases). Source material: PBMCs. The TCR originated in a woman aged 55 to 70 in good health and CMV-seropositive. Here the CDR3 reads CASSPHTGTNTEAFF. DNA of the CDR3: TGTGCCAGCAGCCCCCACACAGGTACTAACACTGAAGCTTTCTTT.